This paragraph reports one T cell receptor beta chain. This entry is derived from a study of blood T cell repertoires in COVID-19. In the original analysis: Quantification of nucleated cells was approximated via reference gene primer amplification. Assay used: immunoSEQ multiplex PCR; TCRdb lists only in-frame clones, some missing. D and trimming were read from the DNA, whereas the V and J calls and clone size are those reported in that table. The top ten clones hold approximately 2.3% of a sample with 200,000 or so clones, 84% of them seen once. Sequenced sample: peripheral blood. This receptor was obtained from a middle-aged man who had recovered from COVID-19.

In DNA form, the CDR3 reads TGCAGCGTTGTTTCAGGGGCGCAATATGGCTACACCTTC. Protein product: CSVVSGAQYGYTF. The V call is TRBV29-1, the J call TRBJ1-2, with D maybe TRBD1 (6 bases). The CDR3 is 13 residues long. V dropped 4 bases and J dropped 5 bases, with 14 bases sitting between them. The germline CDR1 and CDR2 sequences are SQVTM and ANQGSEA.